One sample yielded the 14 T cell receptor beta chains listed below, sequenced in a study of cytomegalovirus exposure and HLA in healthy donors. PCR amplification relied on 60 Vbeta primers (plus 13 Jbeta primers). The data were produced by immunoSEQ multiplex PCR, yet TCRdb's version contains in-frame clones alone and is incomplete. There are 220,000 or so clones in the sample; 82% occur only once, and around 2.7% lies in the top ten. The sequenced material came from PBMCs. Receptors were obtained from a woman in her forties in good health and CMV-seronegative.

V gene TRBV2 combines with J gene TRBJ2-5, with D hard to call. Trimming left V 0 bases short and J 5 bases short, with 13 bases between. The germline gives CDR1 SNHLY, CDR2 FYNNEI. The CDR3 consists of 15 residues. The CDR3 DNA reads as TGTGCCAGCAGTGAAGCGATTATGATGCGGGAGACCCAGTACTTC. Translating gives CASSEAIMMRETQYF. The entire variable domain, with the rest obtained from reference TRBV2 and TRBJ2-5, is as follows: EPEVTQTPSHQVTQMGQEVILRCVPISNHLYFYWYRQILGQKVEFLVSFYNNEISEKSEIFDDQFSVERPDGSNFTLKIRSTKLEDSAMYFCASSEAIMMRETQYFGPGTRLLVL.

The genes are TRBV9 and TRBJ2-2; 10 bases are shared with TRBD2. Germline-derived CDR1 and CDR2 are SGDLS and YYNGEE. The CDR3 runs to 19 residues. J lost 5 bases, V lost 3 bases, and 16 bases had no gene match. Here the CDR3 reads CASSAIAGGRMAGTGELFF. The CDR3 bases are TGTGCCAGCAGCGCTATAGCGGGAGGTAGAATGGCGGGGACCGGGGAGCTGTTTTTT.

This clone was detected only a few times. This rearrangement joins TRBV6-5 to TRBJ2-7; 8 bases agree with TRBD1. CDR3 size: 14 residues. The V segment lost 3 bases and the J segment 7 bases; nucleotides outside the gene matches: 8. Germline-derived CDR1 and CDR2 are MNHEY and SVGAGI. The CDR3 DNA reads as TGTGCCAGCAGTTATTCGGACAGGGTGCGTGAGCAGTACTTC. Protein sequence: CASSYSDRVREQYF.

A word on this clone: One end of the junction does not line up with germline, which may come from a read error. The same CDR3 arises from other DNA sequences in this sample as well. This rearrangement joins TRBV2 to TRBJ1-2; D unclear. CDR1 and CDR2 from the germline V gene are SNHLY and FYNNEI. CDR3 length: 13 residues. Written as DNA, the CDR3 is TGCGCCAGCAGTGTTAATCAGTACTATGGCTACACCTTC. The encoded protein is CASSVNQYYGYTF.

V gene TRBV5-6 combines with J gene TRBJ1-1; 9 positions match TRBD1. The CDR3 runs 18 residues. V shed 7 bases, J shed 0 bases, and the junction held 16 bases outside the gene matches. Germline CDR1 and CDR2: SGHDT and YYEEEE. CDR3 protein: CASHLMAGQGAVNTEAFF. In DNA, the CDR3 is TGTGCCAGCCATCTCATGGCGGGACAGGGAGCGGTGAACACTGAAGCTTTCTTT.

The rearrangement uses TRBV2 and TRBJ2-1; no clear D gene. The CDR3 is 16 amino acids. The germline gives CDR1 SNHLY, CDR2 FYNNEI. Trimming cost V 5 bases and J 4 bases, with 18 bases left between them. CDR3 nucleotides: TGTGCCAGCAGTCGCCGTCCAGGCGACCTTTACAATGAGCAGTTCTTC. Its translation is CASSRRPGDLYNEQFF.

V and J are TRBV7-9 and TRBJ2-7; the D gene is possibly TRBD2 (5 bases). The germline V gene encodes CDR1 SEHNR and CDR2 FQNEAQ (reference sequence). The CDR3 totals 16 residues. Trimming pared 0 bases from V and 6 bases from J, leaving 18 bases between. CDR3 residues: CASSLAGGGSPGEQYF. The CDR3 DNA sequence: TGTGCCAGCAGCTTAGCCGGAGGCGGCTCTCCCGGCGAGCAGTACTTC.

The chain links TRBV7-9 to TRBJ2-4; TRBD1 matches 9 bases. The CDR3 sequence is 14 residues long. V gave up 6 bases and J gave up 4 bases; unmatched junction bases: 4. CDR1 SEHNR and CDR2 FQNEAQ come from the germline V gene (reference sequence). The CDR3 region is CASSSDRGKNIQYF. The CDR3, as DNA: TGTGCCAGCAGTTCGGACAGGGGTAAAAACATTCAGTACTTC.

The chain is built from TRBV6-5 and TRBJ2-7; TRBD2 might be the D (6 bases). Germline lookup yields CDR1 MNHEY and CDR2 SVGAGI. CDR3 length: 13 amino acids. The V end was cut by 3 bases, the J end by 6 bases, with 12 bases between. The CDR3 bases are TGTGCCAGCAGTTATTCCCTCGGGGGCGAGCAGTACTTC. Protein product: CASSYSLGGEQYF.

This chain connects TRBV7-7 to TRBJ1-1; no definite D call. The length of the CDR3 is 13 residues. V gave up 6 bases and J gave up 2 bases, with 10 bases separating them. The germline V gene has CDR1 SSHAT and CDR2 FNYEAQ (reference sequence). The CDR3 loop reads CASSRGPNTEAFF. In DNA form, the CDR3 reads TGTGCCAGCAGTCGCGGCCCAAACACTGAAGCTTTCTTT.

The gene calls are TRBV19 and TRBJ2-7, with D possibly matching TRBD2 (6 bases). The CDR3 is made up of 13 amino acids. Trimming stripped 9 bases from V and 4 bases from J, with 16 bases between. Germline V gene data show CDR1 as LNHDA and CDR2 as SQIVND (reference sequence). For the CDR3, the DNA is TGTGCCAGCGGGCCAGGGACTGGATACGAGCAGTACTTC. Translating gives CASGPGTGYEQYF.

The V and J genes are TRBV7-2 and TRBJ2-4, with D perhaps matching TRBD2 (6 bases). Trimming took 0 bases from V and 7 from J, leaving 7 bases between them. Germline lookup yields CDR1 SGHTA and CDR2 FQGNSA. This CDR3 has 13 residues. In DNA, the CDR3 is TGTGCCAGCAGCTTAGCCCGGGGGAACATTCAGTACTTC. Its protein product is CASSLARGNIQYF. Together with reference TRBV7-2 and TRBJ2-4, the CDR3 gives the full variable domain: GAGVSQSPSNKVTEKGKDVELRCDPISGHTALYWYRQSLGQGLEFLIYFQGNSAPDKSGLPSDRFSAERTGGSVSTLTIQRTQQEDSAVYLCASSLARGNIQYFGAGTRLSVL.

This chain uses TRBV27 with TRBJ2-7; 7 positions agree with TRBD2. Germline assignment: CDR1 MNHEY and CDR2 SMNVEV (reference sequence). The CDR3 has 13 amino acids. Trimming cost V 4 bases and J 3 bases; bases outside gene matches: 3. Written as DNA, the CDR3 is TGTGCCAGCAGTTGGCGGGAGAGCTACGAGCAGTACTTC. This sequence encodes CASSWRESYEQYF.

The rearrangement joins TRBV19 to TRBJ2-7, with D unclear. Trimming removed 1 base from V and 0 bases from J, with 10 bases in between. The CDR3 is 15 residues long. The V gene's germline CDR1 is LNHDA and CDR2 SQIVND (reference sequence). The CDR3, as DNA: TGTGCCAGTAGTATAGGGGCAGGCAGCTCCTACGAGCAGTACTTC. Translated, it gives CASSIGAGSSYEQYF.